This T cell receptor (beta chain) was sequenced for a study of long-term antiretroviral therapy in people with HIV. Study details: First collections came about a decade before the 2015 immediate-ART recommendation. Study-wide points: Clones expanded before ART dominated the repertoire at all time points. Post-ART, diversity grew, though it stayed under transplant donor control levels.

There were no participants with HIV treated outside the United States. CDR1 and CDR2 (germline): MNHEY, SVGAGI. CDR3 length: 13 residues. The J segment lost 4 bases and the V segment lost 6 bases, leaving 4 bases of the junction unmatched. They ran version v3.0 of the immunoSEQ assay at survey level. This table comes from immunoSEQ multiplex PCR, and its TCRdb copy is limited to in-frame clones, with some not included. The sample consists of 17,000 or so clones, around 73% of them appearing once. A note on this clone: Its target is unknown.

This clonotype was sampled from a woman aged 35 to 49 with HIV. Material: unsorted PBMCs, obtained 3.2 years after starting antiretroviral therapy. The V and J genes are TRBV6-5 and TRBJ1-2; 8 bases align to TRBD1. CDR3 protein: CASSRGQAYGYTF. The CDR3 bases are TGTGCCAGCAGCCGGGGACAGGCCTATGGCTACACCTTC.